This TCR beta chain was obtained from a study of blood T cell repertoires in COVID-19. Profiling relied on immunoSEQ multiplex PCR, and the TCRdb table lists in-frame clones only, not all of them. The sample holds 60,000 to 85,000 clones, 83% seen once. After removal of 4 bases from V and 0 bases from J, the junction contained 21 bases not matched to a gene. The CDR3 is made up of 21 amino acids. From germline, CDR1 is MNHEY and CDR2 SMNVEV (reference sequence). The chain couples TRBV27 to TRBJ1-1; TRBD1 agrees at 9 bases. Material: peripheral blood. This clonotype was sampled from an elderly man with acute or convalescent COVID-19. The CDR3 region is CASSSRTGAPAGIGLNTEAFF. The CDR3 DNA reads TGTGCCAGCAGTTCCCGGACAGGGGCCCCCGCTGGGATAGGGTTGAACACTGAAGCTTTCTTT.